What follows describes a single T cell receptor (beta chain). What it recognizes is unknown. Time point: week 47, end of study. Vaccinated patients received 300 ug of mutant IDH1 20-mer peptide per dose, with topical imiquimod. The data were produced by immunoSEQ multiplex PCR, yet TCRdb's version contains in-frame clones alone and is incomplete. Of over 45,000 clones listed, roughly 76% are singletons. V was shortened by 1 base and J by 0 bases, with 9 bases between the two germline ends. CDR1 SGHTA and CDR2 FQGNSA come from the germline V gene. There are 15 residues in the CDR3. This sample is part of a study of a mutant IDH1 vaccine in newly diagnosed glioma. Looking at the study overall: Vaccine administration was initiated 4-6 weeks following radiotherapy alone, or with temozolomide cycles.

This receptor was obtained from a man between 45 and 60 years old with glioma. The sample here was PBMCs, taken from a glioma patient whose treatment included an IDH1 peptide vaccine. The rearrangement joins TRBV7-2 to TRBJ1-1; no definite D call. CDR3 sequence reads: CASSLGPGMNTEAFF. The CDR3 DNA reads as TGTGCCAGCAGCTTAGGGCCGGGGATGAACACTGAAGCTTTCTTT.